These 21 T cell receptor beta chains share one sample of origin, sequenced in a study of cytomegalovirus exposure and HLA in healthy donors. This PCR relied on a set of 60 Vbeta primers and 13 Jbeta primers. The protocol was immunoSEQ multiplex PCR, while the TCRdb copy is restricted to in-frame clones and leaves out a portion. Of 120,000 or so clones detected, roughly 71% appear once; the ten largest clones hold about 6%. Sequencing used PBMCs. These receptors originate from a woman aged 45-65 years in good health and CMV-seropositive.

The V gene is TRBV6-5, the J gene TRBJ1-1; D gene unclear. Between the trimmed V and J ends, which lost 6 bases and 0 bases, there was a span of 11 bases. CDR1 and CDR2 from the germline V gene are MNHEY and SVGAGI. The length of the CDR3 is 14 residues. CDR3 residues: CASSRISVNTEAFF. For the CDR3, the DNA is TGTGCCAGCAGCCGGATAAGCGTGAACACTGAAGCTTTCTTT.

This clone has more than one count but fewer than ten. V and J are TRBV4-2 and TRBJ2-7; 8 bases line up with TRBD2. V lost 0 bases and J lost 3; bases outside the gene matches: 4. The CDR3 is 15 residues long. Per germline, CDR1 LGHNA and CDR2 YNFKEQ. The CDR3 region is CASSQDGGGLYEQYF. The CDR3, as DNA: TGTGCCAGCAGCCAAGATGGCGGGGGGCTCTACGAGCAGTACTTC.

This clone came up a few times. This rearrangement joins TRBV16 to TRBJ1-4; no definite D call. The CDR3 contains 12 residues. Per germline, CDR1 KGHSY and CDR2 FQNENV. Trimming shortened V by 2 bases and J by 10 bases, and 8 bases separated the two germline ends. The CDR3 region is CASSQGPGKLFF. The CDR3 DNA is TGTGCCAGCAGCCAAGGGCCAGGAAAACTGTTTTTT. Together with reference TRBV16 and TRBJ1-4, the CDR3 gives the full variable domain: GEEVAQTPKHLVRGEGQKAKLYCAPIKGHSYVFWYQQVLKNEFKFLISFQNENVFDETGMPKERFSAKCLPNSPCSLEIQATKLEDSAVYFCASSQGPGKLFFGSGTQLSVL.

This rearrangement joins TRBV18 to TRBJ1-4, with 9 bases that match TRBD1. The length of the CDR3 is 14 residues. J gave up 8 bases and V 8 bases, and 9 bases lay outside the gene matches. Germline V gives CDR1 KGHSH, CDR2 LQKENI. The CDR3: CASTLGTGYEKLFF. CDR3 DNA: TGTGCCAGCACGCTCGGGACAGGGTACGAAAAACTGTTTTTT.

This clone was picked up a small number of times. The chain recombines TRBV27 with TRBJ1-6; D not resolved. The CDR3 length is 12 residues. The germline CDR1 and CDR2 sequences are MNHEY and SMNVEV (reference sequence). V lost 4 bases and J 8 bases, leaving 6 bases between the germline ends. The chain's CDR3 is CASSSFDSPLHF. As DNA, the CDR3 is TGTGCCAGCAGTTCCTTCGATTCACCCCTCCACTTT.

This chain joins TRBV1 and TRBJ2-1; the table's TRBD2 call for D was not verified on the DNA. TRBV1 is recorded as a pseudogene. The CDR3 sequence is 14 residues long. For the CDR3, the DNA is TGCACCAGCAGCCCGGGGACTCCGAGGAATGAGCAGTTCTTC. Translating it yields CTSSPGTPRNEQFF.

The rearrangement uses TRBV7-9 and TRBJ1-2; weak D call: TRBD1 (6 bases). The V end lost 0 bases, the J end lost 4 bases, and 12 bases lay between the germline ends. Per the germline V gene, CDR1 is SEHNR and CDR2 is FQNEAQ (reference sequence). CDR3 size: 15 residues. CDR3 bases: TGTGCCAGCAGCTTAGCCAAACAGGGCTTCTATGGCTACACCTTC. It is translated as CASSLAKQGFYGYTF. Using reference TRBV7-9 and TRBJ1-2 for the parts outside the CDR3, the full variable domain is DTGVSQNPRHKITKRGQNVTFRCDPISEHNRLYWYRQTLGQGPEFLTYFQNEAQLEKSRLLSDRFSAERPKGSFSTLEIQRTEQGDSAMYLCASSLAKQGFYGYTFGSGTRLTVV.

V gene TRBV7-9 combines with J gene TRBJ2-7; weak D call: TRBD1 (5 bases). This CDR3 has 16 amino acids. V was pared by 5 bases and J by 0 bases, with 17 bases between. Germline V gene data show CDR1 as SEHNR and CDR2 as FQNEAQ (reference sequence). CDR3 in amino acids: CASSLGPDRSSYEQYF. Here the CDR3 DNA reads TGTGCCAGCAGCCTGGGTCCCGACAGAAGCTCCTACGAGCAGTACTTC.

CDR3 residues: CASSKGQVLGYEQYF. Written as DNA, the CDR3 is TGTGCCAGTAGCAAAGGACAAGTCCTGGGATACGAGCAGTACTTC. J is TRBJ2-7 and V is TRBV19; D possibly corresponds to TRBD1 (5 bases). Trimming removed 6 bases at V and 4 bases at J, with 19 bases between. Germline loops: CDR1 LNHDA, CDR2 SQIVND (reference sequence). The CDR3 covers 15 residues.

The chain's CDR3 is CASSGGATSNQPQHF. For the CDR3, the DNA is TGTGCCAGTAGCGGTGGGGCGACGAGCAATCAGCCCCAGCATTTT. The gene calls are TRBV19 and TRBJ1-5; D perhaps matches TRBD1 (5 bases). V dropped 6 bases and J dropped 1 base, with 13 bases sitting between them. The CDR3 covers 15 residues. Germline lookup yields CDR1 LNHDA and CDR2 SQIVND (reference sequence). The variable domain in full, completed from reference TRBV19 and TRBJ1-5, reads DGGITQSPKYLFRKEGQNVTLSCEQNLNHDAMYWYRQDPGQGLRLIYYSQIVNDFQKGDIAEGYSVSREKKESFPLTVTSAQKNPTAFYLCASSGGATSNQPQHFGDGTRLSIL.

The J gene is TRBJ1-1, the V gene TRBV25-1; D might be TRBD1 (5 bases). The CDR3 covers 13 residues. Germline CDR1 MGHDK, CDR2 SYGVNS. Trimming left V 6 bases short and J 10 bases short, with 18 bases between. The CDR3 protein is CASSTRGRSSAFF. CDR3 in DNA: TGTGCCAGCAGCACAAGGGGAAGGTCTTCAGCTTTCTTT.

The CDR3 loop reads CATSRDPGQGSLAKNIQYF. Written as DNA, the CDR3 is TGTGCCACCAGCAGAGATCCGGGACAGGGGTCTTTAGCCAAAAACATTCAGTACTTC. This chain uses TRBV15 with TRBJ2-4; 10 bases agree with TRBD1. The CDR3 spans 19 residues. V gave up 0 bases and J gave up 0 bases; unmatched junction bases: 8. Germline CDR1 and CDR2: LNHNV and YYDKDF (reference sequence).

CDR3 region: CASSQLTVCTDTQYF. The DNA of the CDR3 is TGCGCCAGCAGTCAATTAACGGTGTGCACAGATACGCAGTATTTT. V is TRBV23-1 and J is TRBJ2-3; D is undetermined. TRBV23-1 is assigned to the ORF class and has an uncertain function. V was cut by 1 base and J by 1 base, with 9 bases left in between. There are 15 residues in the CDR3.

The chain employs TRBV4-1 and TRBJ2-3, with 8 positions matching TRBD2. Germline V gene sequence: CDR1 MGHRA, CDR2 YSYEKL. This CDR3 spans 15 amino acids. J was trimmed by 4 bases and V by 4 bases; bases with no gene match: 7. For the CDR3, the DNA is TGCGCCAGCAGCCCTACGGGAGGGTCCCCAGATACGCAGTATTTT. Translation gives CASSPTGGSPDTQYF.

The chain has TRBV4-1 and TRBJ1-1; the D is unclear. The ends were cut back, 1 base at V and 1 base at J, with 13 bases in the middle. The CDR3 loop spans 16 amino acids. The germline CDR1 and CDR2 sequences are MGHRA and YSYEKL. The CDR3 bases are TGCGCCAGCAGCCAAGGGGAGCAGACCAAGAACACTGAAGCTTTCTTT. Its protein product is CASSQGEQTKNTEAFF.

This clone was seen only once. The genes are TRBV2 and TRBJ2-3; D call uncertain. The V gene's germline CDR1 is SNHLY and CDR2 FYNNEI. The V end was cut by 7 bases, the J end by 2 bases, with 13 bases between. The CDR3 extends over 14 amino acids. CDR3 DNA sequence: TGTGCCAGCATCGAGAGGATCCTCACAGATACGCAGTATTTT. It translates to CASIERILTDTQYF.

About this clone itself: This sample also contains other DNA sequences that code for the same CDR3. This chain uses TRBV6-5 with TRBJ2-3; 7 nucleotides match TRBD1. CDR1 and CDR2 (germline): MNHEY, SVGAGI. CDR3 size: 11 residues. After removal of 5 bases from V and 8 bases from J, the junction contained 1 base not matched to a gene. The CDR3 reads CASSRQGTQYF. DNA of the CDR3: TGTGCCAGCAGTCGACAGGGTACGCAGTATTTT.

The chain carries TRBV7-8 and TRBJ2-7; 7 bases fit TRBD2. The CDR3 runs 18 residues. In germline, CDR1 is SGHVS, CDR2 FQNEAQ. Losses at the gene ends were 3 bases for V and 0 bases for J; bases not matched to a gene: 14. CDR3 sequence (DNA): TGTGCCAGCAGCTTGTCTAGCGGCGGCATGGGAACCTCCTACGAGCAGTACTTC. Translation gives CASSLSSGGMGTSYEQYF.

This CDR3 is CASSQRAQGVRTEAFF. The CDR3 DNA is TGCGCCAGCAGCCAGAGAGCTCAGGGCGTTCGGACTGAAGCTTTCTTT. The chain couples TRBV4-1 to TRBJ1-1, with D possibly being TRBD1 (5 bases). This CDR3 contains 16 residues. V lost 3 bases, J lost 5 bases, and 19 bases lay in between. In germline, CDR1 is MGHRA, CDR2 YSYEKL.

The CDR3 spells CASSLGGTGGGKLFF. CDR3 nucleotides: TGTGCCAGCAGCTTAGGTGGGACAGGGGGAGGAAAACTGTTTTTT. This sequence joins TRBV13 and TRBJ1-4, with 11 bases fitting TRBD1. The germline gives CDR1 PRHDT, CDR2 FYEKMQ (reference sequence). V trimming: 0 bases; J trimming: 10 bases; junction bases outside the gene matches: 4. The CDR3 extends over 15 amino acids.

The chain joins TRBV19 to TRBJ2-5; maybe TRBD1 (6 bases). Trimming took 5 bases from V and 5 from J, leaving 15 bases between them. The germline CDR1 and CDR2 sequences are LNHDA and SQIVND (reference sequence). The CDR3 has 14 residues. CDR3 sequence (DNA): TGTGCCAGTAGTCCGGACAGTCCTTGGGAGACCCAGTACTTC. It specifies CASSPDSPWETQYF. The variable domain in full, completed from reference TRBV19 and TRBJ2-5, reads DGGITQSPKYLFRKEGQNVTLSCEQNLNHDAMYWYRQDPGQGLRLIYYSQIVNDFQKGDIAEGYSVSREKKESFPLTVTSAQKNPTAFYLCASSPDSPWETQYFGPGTRLLVL.